The present TCR beta chain was sequenced within a study of T cells in Graves' hyperthyroidism and ophthalmopathy. Deletions cut 1 base from V and 2 bases from J, with 10 bases between. Germline CDR1 is SGHAT and CDR2 is FQNNGV. The CDR3 has 15 residues. RNA transcripts were the template for amplifying TCR beta CDR3 regions. The HTBI primer set drove a first-round RT-PCR of the TCR CDR3. One entry per CDR3 protein, called by TCRdb with MiXCR from the multiplex PCR reads. The sample holds under 450,000 distinct CDR3 sequences, about 18% seen once. The sample consisted of blood. The clonotype comes from a woman aged 30 to 39 with Graves' hyperthyroidism that later progressed to Graves' ophthalmopathy. V and J are TRBV11-2 and TRBJ2-3; D possibly matches TRBD1 or TRBD2 (5 bases each). This chain's CDR3 is CASSLAGHFTDTQYF. In DNA, the CDR3 is TGTGCCAGCAGCTTAGCGGGGCATTTCACAGATACGCAGTATTTT. Drawing the rest from reference TRBV11-2 and TRBJ2-3, the complete variable domain is EAGVAQSPRYKIIEKRQSVAFWCNPISGHATLYWYQQILGQGPKLLIQFQNNGVVDDSQLPKDRFSAERLKGVDSTLKIQPAKLEDSAVYLCASSLAGHFTDTQYFGPGTRLTVL.